These T cell receptor beta chains were read from a single sample in a study of OX40 agonist ivuxolimab in advanced cancers. Libraries were prepared by immunoSEQ multiplex PCR; TCRdb keeps only in-frame clonotypes and omits some of them. The data hold approximately 77,000 clones, with less than 95% observed a single time. Sample: CD4+ or CD8+ T cells sorted from blood, taken in a trial of the OX40 agonist ivuxolimab. Receptors originate from an adult with an advanced solid tumor such as melanoma, head and neck, liver or kidney cancer. CDR3s include the opening cysteine and the closing phenylalanine or tryptophan. A D gene is named only where the DNA matches it firmly. Size is omitted from some rows. Given values are once, few, many or a class for expanded clones.

j_call,clone_size,v_call,d_call,cdr3_nt,cdr3_aa
TRBJ1-4,NA,TRBV5-4,NA,TGTGCCAGCAGCCTTGACAGGTGGGATGAAAAACTGTTTTTT,CASSLDRWDEKLFF
TRBJ2-1,NA,TRBV21-1,NA,TGTGCCAGCAGCAAAAGTAGGAGGCGGGAGAAGTTGGACAATGAGCAGTTCTTC,CASSKSRRREKLDNEQFF
TRBJ1-2,NA,TRBV5-1,NA,TGCGCCAGCAGCCCGGCAGGTCAGGAAGAAGGCTACACCTTC,CASSPAGQEEGYTF
TRBJ1-2,NA,TRBV28,NA,TGTGCCAGCACTCCCGGATCCGCAGGGGATAATGGCTACACCTTC,CASTPGSAGDNGYTF
TRBJ1-2,NA,TRBV27,TRBD1,TGTGCCAGCAGACACAGGGGGCCCACGCGTGGCTACACCTTC,CASRHRGPTRGYTF
TRBJ2-5,NA,TRBV5-6,NA,TGTGCCAGCAGCTTATTCTGGGCGTACGAGACCCAGTACTTC,CASSLFWAYETQYF
TRBJ2-1,NA,TRBV11-3,NA,TGTGCCAGCAGCTTATCAGGGCCCTACAATGAGCAGTTCTTC,CASSLSGPYNEQFF
TRBJ2-1,once,TRBV28,NA,TGTGCCAGCATAGGTCTTTGGGGGACACTGGGGCCCTCCTACAATGAGCAGTTCTTC,CASIGLWGTLGPSYNEQFF
TRBJ2-2,NA,TRBV12-5,TRBD2,TGTGCTAGTGGTTTAGGACTAGCGGGGGGTATCACCGGGGAGCTGTTTTTT,CASGLGLAGGITGELFF
TRBJ1-1,few,TRBV4-2,NA,TGTGCCAGCAGCCAAGAAATCCGAGGGATAGACACTGAAGCTTTCTTT,CASSQEIRGIDTEAFF
TRBJ1-4,NA,TRBV19,TRBD1,TGTGCCAGTAGTATCCGGGACAGGGGGAGAACTAATGAAAAACTGTTTTTT,CASSIRDRGRTNEKLFF
TRBJ2-7,NA,TRBV4-2,TRBD1,TGTGCCAGCACCCTCCAGGGGGATAACGGCTACGAGCAGTACTTC,CASTLQGDNGYEQYF
TRBJ1-6,NA,TRBV6-5,NA,TGTGCCAGCAGCCGGGACGGATCTAATTCACCCCTCCACTTT,CASSRDGSNSPLHF
TRBJ1-6,NA,TRBV10-1,NA,TGCGCCAGCAGTGCATCCGGAGGGGACTCCTATAATTCACCCCTCCACTTT,CASSASGGDSYNSPLHF
TRBJ1-2,NA,TRBV28,NA,TGTGCCAGCAGTTTGAACTATGGCTACACCTTC,CASSLNYGYTF
TRBJ1-5,NA,TRBV10-3,NA,TGTGCCATCAGTGATACCAGGGCAGAGGATGACAATCAGCCCCAGCATTTT,CAISDTRAEDDNQPQHF
TRBJ1-3,NA,TRBV28,TRBD1,TGTGCCAGTTTACCCGGGACAGCCTTCTCTGGAAACACCATATATTTT,CASLPGTAFSGNTIYF
TRBJ2-2,few,TRBV6-5,NA,TGTGCCAGCAGTTACTCTCGAACGAACACCGGGGAGCTGTTTTTT,CASSYSRTNTGELFF
TRBJ2-7,NA,TRBV5-1,NA,TGCGCCAGCAGCTTGTTCCTAGCTGCCCAATCCTACGAGCAGTACTTC,CASSLFLAAQSYEQYF
TRBJ2-3,once,TRBV19,NA,TGTGCCAGTAGTATCGGGCATTTGACTACCCAGGGTAATACGCAGTATTTT,CASSIGHLTTQGNTQYF
TRBJ2-2,NA,TRBV10-3,NA,TGTGCCATCAGTGACGACAGTCCGAACACCGGGGAGCTGTTTTTT,CAISDDSPNTGELFF
TRBJ1-2,few,TRBV5-1,NA,TGCGCCAGCAGCTTGGGTGGCAGCTTCTATGGCTACACCTTC,CASSLGGSFYGYTF
TRBJ1-4,NA,TRBV7-8,TRBD1,TGTGCCAGCACCTTTGACAGGGAACTGTTTTTT,CASTFDRELFF